This T cell receptor (beta chain) emerged from a study of vaccination and CD4 T cells after COVID-19. Study summary: No peptide, an HIV-1 Nef pool, or a CEFX pool was what each control culture received.

Worth noting for this clonotype: The antigen is undetermined.

The length of the CDR3 is 18 residues. The V segment lost 5 bases and the J segment 2 bases; nucleotides outside the gene matches: 13. Germline assignment: CDR1 SGHVS and CDR2 FNYEAQ. Regarding treatment: approximately nine-day PBMC culture with coronavirus spike peptide pools or control peptides (ViraFEST assay). The collection of CD4+ T cells from the unexposed donor took place before the COVID-19 pandemic (2011-2018). The study sequenced cultured CD4+ T cell DNA using the Oncomine TCR Beta short-read assay. TCRdb used MiXCR to reprocess the PCR reads, holding one entry per CDR3 protein. The sample carries over a thousand distinct CDR3 sequences, 19% recorded once.

This chain joins TRBV7-6 and TRBJ2-3, with 10 positions matching TRBD2. This TCR was recovered from a human donor in good health. The sequencing sample was made of CD4+ T cells from blood, cultured in vitro. The CDR3 DNA reads as TGTGCCAGCAGCAAAAGGACTAGCGGCCCGACTTTCACAGATACGCAGTATTTT. This translates into CASSKRTSGPTFTDTQYF.